These 29 T cell receptor beta chains were all obtained from the same sample, sequenced in a study of CD8 T cells in Susac syndrome (dated by TCRdb to about 2019). Library prep was done by the immunoSEQ multiplex PCR assay. RNA was extracted using the RNeasy kit, and about 0.45 to 1 ug of the RNA was reverse transcribed with random hexamers. TCRdb itself trimmed the public reads at Q25 with fastp, ran MiXCR and retained productive beta chains. Rows are unified per CDR3 protein, each entry keeping the most common DNA and genes. The sample yields around 200,000 distinct CDR3 sequences; roughly 94% were counted once. Around 0.08% of the sample is in the top ten clones. Source material: CD4+ T cells from PBMCs. The source is a human donor with multiple sclerosis.

The J gene is TRBJ2-3, the V gene TRBV7-2; D is unclear. V gave up 5 bases and J gave up 6 bases, with 12 bases separating them. Germline-derived CDR1 and CDR2 are SGHTA and FQGNSA. The CDR3 runs to 13 residues. As DNA, the CDR3 is TGTGCCAGCAGCCCATGGGTGGGGGATACGCAGTATTTT. Protein product: CASSPWVGDTQYF.

The chain carries TRBV30 and TRBJ2-1, with D tentatively TRBD2 (6 bases). Trimming removed 0 bases from V and 8 bases from J, with 11 bases in between. Germline CDR1 is GTSNPN and CDR2 is SVGIG (reference sequence). This CDR3 is built from 13 residues. CDR3 DNA: TGTGCCTGGAGTGTACGGGGGATCGATGAGCAGTTCTTC. Its protein product is CAWSVRGIDEQFF.

The chain's CDR3 is CASSNTDTKNIQYF. Written as DNA, the CDR3 is TGCGCCAGCAGCAATACCGATACGAAAAACATTCAGTACTTC. The chain has TRBV5-1 and TRBJ2-4; D call uncertain. Trimming pared 4 bases from V and 4 bases from J, leaving 12 bases between. The CDR3 is 14 residues long. Per germline, CDR1 SGHRS and CDR2 YFSETQ.

The chain is built from TRBV7-9 and TRBJ1-5; D uncertain. Germline V gives CDR1 SEHNR, CDR2 FQNEAQ (reference sequence). Trimming removed 3 bases from V and 0 bases from J, with 9 bases in between. This CDR3 has 15 amino acids. DNA for the CDR3: TGTGCCAGCAGCTTGGGAAGGGATAGCAATCAGCCCCAGCATTTT. Translation: CASSLGRDSNQPQHF.

This chain links TRBV4-2 with TRBJ2-5, with 9 bases lining up with TRBD1. The CDR3 spans 16 residues. The trim removed 3 bases at V and 1 base at J, leaving 6 bases unmatched. The germline V gene encodes CDR1 LGHNA and CDR2 YNFKEQ. CDR3 region: CASSQHGGQGQETQYF. The CDR3 DNA sequence: TGTGCCAGCAGCCAGCACGGGGGACAGGGCCAAGAGACCCAGTACTTC.

The chain employs TRBV6-5 and TRBJ1-2; D uncertain. The CDR3 runs to 15 residues. CDR1 and CDR2 from the germline V gene are MNHEY and SVGAGI. The V end was cut by 6 bases, the J end by 3 bases, with 17 bases between. This CDR3 is CASRFASRQDYGYTF. The CDR3, as DNA: TGTGCCAGCAGGTTCGCGAGTCGTCAGGACTATGGCTACACCTTC.

The chain links TRBV2 to TRBJ2-7; no reliable D call. The length of the CDR3 is 14 residues. Germline-derived CDR1 and CDR2 are SNHLY and FYNNEI. V gave up 8 bases and J gave up 1 base, with 15 bases separating them. CDR3 residues: CASGQSLGSYEQYF. The CDR3 DNA reads TGTGCCAGCGGCCAAAGCTTAGGTTCCTACGAGCAGTACTTC.

V gene TRBV20-1 combines with J gene TRBJ2-5; D possibly matches TRBD1 or TRBD2 (5 bases each). From germline, CDR1 is DFQATT and CDR2 SNEGSKA (reference sequence). The CDR3 is 11 amino acids. CDR3 bases: TGCGTCGGGGACCACCAAGAGACCCAGTACTTC. Its translation: CVGDHQETQYF.

The chain recombines TRBV13 with TRBJ2-3; possibly TRBD2 for D (6 bases). In germline, CDR1 is PRHDT, CDR2 FYEKMQ (reference sequence). The CDR3 consists of 16 residues. Trimming pared 4 bases from V and 0 bases from J, leaving 14 bases between. The CDR3 spells CASSSRGTGSTDTQYF. In nucleotides, the CDR3 is TGTGCCAGCAGCTCCCGGGGGACGGGAAGCACAGATACGCAGTATTTT.

The chain carries TRBV9 and TRBJ2-3, with no clear D. CDR1 is SGDLS, CDR2 YYNGEE, per germline. The ends were cut back, 4 bases at V and 12 bases at J, with 21 bases in the middle. This CDR3 is 14 amino acids long. The CDR3 DNA reads TGTGCCAGCAGCCCCTCCTCTAACACATTAACTCAGTATTTT. Translating gives CASSPSSNTLTQYF.

The V gene is TRBV5-1, the J gene TRBJ2-2; D is unclear. CDR3 size: 14 residues. The germline V gene has CDR1 SGHRS and CDR2 YFSETQ. The germline V and J ends were trimmed by 4 bases and 4 bases, with 11 bases remaining between them. The CDR3, as DNA: TGCGCCAGCAGCCATGGAGACTTCACCGGGGAGCTGTTTTTT. Protein sequence: CASSHGDFTGELFF.

The chain combines TRBV28 with TRBJ2-7; the D is unclear. CDR1 and CDR2 (germline): MDHEN, SYDVKM. The V end was cut by 8 bases, the J end by 2 bases, with 13 bases between. This CDR3 contains 13 residues. The CDR3 region is CASRGTSTYEQYV. The DNA for the CDR3 is TGTGCCAGCCGAGGTACCTCGACCTACGAGCAGTACGTC.

The gene calls are TRBV29-1 and TRBJ2-4, with unresolved D. V was trimmed by 4 bases and J by 0 bases, leaving 7 bases between them. CDR3 length equals 13 residues. Germline CDR1 is SQVTM and CDR2 is ANQGSEA. CDR3 DNA: TGCAGCGTTGCAGCAGTAGCCAAAAACATTCAGTACTTC. Its translation is CSVAAVAKNIQYF.

The J gene is TRBJ1-6, the V gene TRBV7-2, with 11 bases that match TRBD1. This CDR3 region has 13 residues. CDR1 and CDR2 from the germline V gene are SGHTA and FQGNSA. Trimming removed 6 bases from V and 11 bases from J; junction bases left unmatched: 3. This chain's CDR3 is CASRSGQGAPLHF. The CDR3 region has the DNA TGTGCCAGCAGATCGGGACAGGGGGCACCCCTCCACTTT.

V gene TRBV3-1 combines with J gene TRBJ2-5, with no clear D. CDR3 size: 12 residues. Germline CDR1 and CDR2: LGHDT and YNNKEL (reference sequence). The germline V and J ends were trimmed by 5 bases and 7 bases, with 11 bases remaining between them. For the CDR3, the DNA is TGTGCCAGCAGCTTCGAAATCCGGACCCAGTACTTC. Encoded protein: CASSFEIRTQYF.

V gene TRBV3-1 combines with J gene TRBJ2-2; D not certain. Looked up from germline, CDR1 is LGHDT and CDR2 is YNNKEL (reference sequence). The CDR3 totals 14 residues. Trimming took off 0 bases at V and 6 bases at J, with 8 bases between the two ends. The CDR3 spells CASSQEYVSGELFF. The CDR3 DNA reads as TGTGCCAGCAGCCAAGAATATGTCTCCGGGGAGCTGTTTTTT.

Written as DNA, the CDR3 is TGTGCCAGCAGCCCGGGACAGGGACTGCCCCAGCATTTT. It is translated as CASSPGQGLPQHF. This chain connects TRBV3-1 to TRBJ1-5; 9 nucleotides agree with TRBD1. The J segment lost 9 bases and the V segment lost 4 bases, leaving 4 bases of the junction unmatched. This CDR3 comprises 13 residues. Germline CDR1 reads LGHDT; CDR2 reads YNNKEL (reference sequence). The full variable domain, rest sourced from reference TRBV3-1 and TRBJ1-5, is DTAVSQTPKYLVTQMGNDKSIKCEQNLGHDTMYWYKQDSKKFLKIMFSYNNKELIINETVPNRFSPKSPDKAHLNLHINSLELGDSAVYFCASSPGQGLPQHFGDGTRLSIL.

With respect to this clonotype: The conserved final phenylalanine or tryptophan is absent from the CDR3, which likely points to a read error. This sequence joins TRBV12-3 or TRBV12-4 and TRBJ1-2; the D is unclear. The length of the CDR3 is 16 residues. Trimming left V 3 bases short and J 3 bases short, with 17 bases between. CDR3 sequence reads: CASSFGMGYGYYGYTL. CDR3 nucleotide sequence: TGTGCCAGCAGTTTCGGAATGGGTTACGGTTACTATGGCTACACCCTC.

This clonotype has only one observation. This sequence joins TRBV30 and TRBJ1-1; 7 nucleotides line up with TRBD1. This CDR3 is built from 13 residues. The ends lost 2 bases at V and 7 bases at J; junction bases unmatched: 7. The germline CDR1 and CDR2 sequences are GTSNPN and SVGIG (reference sequence). CDR3 in amino acids: CAWSLQGQSEAFF. In DNA, the CDR3 is TGTGCCTGGAGTTTACAGGGGCAAAGTGAAGCTTTCTTT.

The chain is built from TRBV5-1 and TRBJ2-1; 13 nucleotides align to TRBD2. The ends lost 4 bases at V and 2 bases at J; junction bases unmatched: 3. Germline values: CDR1 SGHRS, CDR2 YFSETQ. The CDR3 spans 16 residues. The CDR3, as DNA: TGCGCCAGCAGCCTGGGACTAGCGGGGACCTACAATGAGCAGTTCTTC. Translated: CASSLGLAGTYNEQFF.

This chain uses TRBV7-2 with TRBJ2-1, with 8 positions matching TRBD2. J was trimmed by 10 bases and V by 2 bases; bases with no gene match: 10. Per the germline V gene, CDR1 is SGHTA and CDR2 is FQGNSA. There are 15 residues in the CDR3. The CDR3 sequence: CASSLSTGGQKEQFF. DNA of the CDR3: TGTGCCAGCAGCTTATCGACGGGGGGGCAAAAAGAGCAGTTCTTC.

This chain uses TRBV20-1 with TRBJ2-5, with 13 bases aligning to TRBD2. The length of the CDR3 is 17 residues. V gave up 4 bases and J gave up 5 bases; unmatched junction bases: 13. The V gene's germline CDR1 is DFQATT and CDR2 SNEGSKA (reference sequence). The CDR3 sequence is CSATQGLAGAIVETQYF. CDR3 sequence (DNA): TGCAGTGCTACCCAAGGACTAGCGGGGGCTATCGTGGAGACCCAGTACTTC.

The rearrangement links TRBV29-1 to TRBJ2-5; 7 bases map to TRBD2. V lost 6 bases to trimming and J lost 5 bases; unmatched junction nucleotides: 6. CDR1 and CDR2 (germline): SQVTM, ANQGSEA. CDR3 length: 12 residues. The CDR3 DNA reads as TGCAGCGTACGGGACTACTCGGAGACCCAGTACTTC. Translating it yields CSVRDYSETQYF.

This clonotype was counted a few times. The chain combines TRBV7-2 with TRBJ2-1; D unclear. The length of the CDR3 is 10 residues. Germline CDR1 and CDR2: SGHTA and FQGNSA. Trimming pared 11 bases from V and 5 bases from J, leaving 7 bases between. As DNA, the CDR3 is TGTGCCTCCGGCGACAATGAGCAGTTCTTC. Protein: CASGDNEQFF.

This chain connects TRBV30 to TRBJ1-5; D might be TRBD1 (5 bases). V was shortened by 4 bases and J by 4 bases, with 8 bases between the two germline ends. Germline V gene lookup returns CDR1 GTSNPN and CDR2 SVGIG (reference sequence). The length of the CDR3 is 12 residues. The CDR3: CAWNRWNQPQHF. In DNA, the CDR3 is TGTGCCTGGAACAGGTGGAATCAGCCCCAGCATTTT. The complete variable domain, with remaining parts taken from reference TRBV30 and TRBJ1-5, reads SQTIHQWPATLVQPVGSPLSLECTVEGTSNPNLYWYRQAAGRGLQLLFYSVGIGQISSEVPQNLSASRPQDRQFILSSKKLLLSDSGFYLCAWNRWNQPQHFGDGTRLSIL.

V is TRBV9 and J is TRBJ1-2; the match to TRBD1 covers 9 bases. Per germline, CDR1 SGDLS and CDR2 YYNGEE. V dropped 6 bases and J dropped 3; count of bases not matched to a gene: 6. CDR3 length equals 14 residues. CDR3 sequence (DNA): TGTGCCAGCACCAGGGACAGGGCGGACTATGGCTACACCTTC. Protein sequence: CASTRDRADYGYTF.

The genes are TRBV12-3 or TRBV12-4 and TRBJ1-1; D perhaps matches TRBD1 (6 bases). V dropped 7 bases and J dropped 1 base, with 19 bases sitting between them. This CDR3 spans 16 amino acids. CDR3 region: CASNKDYRVGNTEAFF. CDR3 bases: TGTGCCAGCAACAAAGATTACAGGGTAGGGAACACTGAAGCTTTCTTT.

The rearrangement joins TRBV29-1 to TRBJ1-5; D gene unclear. Germline V gives CDR1 SQVTM, CDR2 ANQGSEA. This CDR3 spans 12 amino acids. The germline V and J ends were trimmed by 4 bases and 8 bases, with 12 bases remaining between them. The CDR3 region is CSVVDGGEPQHF. The CDR3 DNA follows: TGCAGCGTTGTTGACGGTGGGGAGCCCCAGCATTTT.

The CDR3 is CSVGPDSEAFF. The CDR3 DNA reads as TGCAGCGTTGGGCCGGACAGCGAAGCTTTCTTT. This chain connects TRBV29-1 to TRBJ1-1, with D maybe TRBD1 (6 bases). V was shortened by 4 bases and J by 8 bases, with 11 bases between the two germline ends. The CDR3 is 11 residues long. The germline CDR1 and CDR2 sequences are SQVTM and ANQGSEA. The full variable domain, with the rest looked up from reference TRBV29-1 and TRBJ1-1, is SAVISQKPSRDICQRGTSLTIQCQVDSQVTMMFWYRQQPGQSLTLIATANQGSEATYESGFVIDKFPISRPNLTFSTLTVSNMSPEDSSIYLCSVGPDSEAFFGQGTRLTVV.